Here is one T cell receptor (beta chain) with its context. This sample was included in a study of blood T cell repertoires in COVID-19. Study-level background: Specimens from acute and convalescent COVID-19 originated in the United States, Italy and Spain. T cells, B-cell-depleted T cells, or PBMCs supplied cDNA or gDNA.

In the authors' workflow: Reference gene primer amplification gave estimated nucleated cell counts. Libraries were prepared by immunoSEQ multiplex PCR; TCRdb keeps only in-frame clonotypes and omits some of them. V, J and clone size are those of that table, while D and trimming were read from the DNA. This sample has tens of thousands of clones, with more than 65% found just once. This CDR3 region has 15 residues. The V gene lost 3 bases and the J gene lost 0 bases, with 11 bases spanning the gap. The germline CDR1 and CDR2 sequences are LNHDA and SQIVND (reference sequence). Source material: peripheral blood. The sequence came from a woman aged 55-69 years with acute or convalescent COVID-19. The rearrangement joins TRBV19 to TRBJ1-1; maybe TRBD1 (5 bases). Written as DNA, the CDR3 is TGTGCCAGTAGTATTGGGGGGATCATGAACACTGAAGCTTTCTTT. Its translation is CASSIGGIMNTEAFF.